This entry features one TCR beta chain sequence. This clonotype was recorded at least ten times. The clone's antigen remains unknown. Base qualities were left out, and no much larger clone turns up one base away. These data belong to a study of CD8 T cells in ankylosing spondylitis (dated by TCRdb to 2016 to 2017). In the study overall: To find TCR variants linked to disease, the study profiled T cell receptor beta repertoires in ankylosing spondylitis patients and healthy donors. In total, the full study cohort was made up of 85 to 140 healthy donors and some 26 ankylosing spondylitis patients. Peripheral blood samples were taken, and synovial fluid was additionally collected from ankylosing spondylitis patients.

The research as a whole found: Significant enrichment of the disease-linked clones was reported in matched synovial fluid samples from ankylosing spondylitis patients. The disease-linked clones had a CD8+ phenotype and were found at relatively low frequencies in peripheral blood. Some of the motif variants had been reported before in the synovial fluid and blood of reactive arthritis patients, a finding that suggests common disease-initiation mechanisms. Blood from ankylosing spondylitis patients appeared to be characterized by a TCR beta motif made up of several highly homologous amino acid variants.

The instrument was an Illumina HiSeq 2500. TCR beta libraries were prepared by quantitative 5'-RACE with molecular barcodes. The authors' pipeline ran thus. To identify disease-linked TCR variants, a new computational method was used, one built on a probabilistic model of VDJ rearrangement. The public reads were run again by TCRdb, first through fastp at Q25 and then through MiXCR, and only productive beta chains were kept. Rows matching on CDR3 protein sequence are summarized as one entry with the most common DNA and genes. TCRdb assigned the V and J calls; the authors' analysis was not used. This sample holds roughly 250,000 distinct CDR3 sequences; over 8.5% were observed only once. The ten largest clones add up to nearly 7% of the sample. Sequences GTSNPN (CDR1) and SVGIG (CDR2) are obtained from the germline V gene (reference sequence). From the cysteine up to the phenylalanine, the CDR3 has a length of 12 residues. Only the CDR3 DNA stays, 36 bases, in frame from base 1.

The rearranged segments are TRBV30 and TRBJ1-4; a weak D assignment points to TRBD1 (5 bases agree). Sequenced material: blood, either unsorted or a sorted T cell fraction (not recorded which). The receptor was isolated from a male donor with ankylosing spondylitis or in good health (not recorded which). The sequenced DNA: TGTGCTGGGGCAGCTGATAATGAAAAACTGTTTTTT. It translates as CAGAADNEKLFF.